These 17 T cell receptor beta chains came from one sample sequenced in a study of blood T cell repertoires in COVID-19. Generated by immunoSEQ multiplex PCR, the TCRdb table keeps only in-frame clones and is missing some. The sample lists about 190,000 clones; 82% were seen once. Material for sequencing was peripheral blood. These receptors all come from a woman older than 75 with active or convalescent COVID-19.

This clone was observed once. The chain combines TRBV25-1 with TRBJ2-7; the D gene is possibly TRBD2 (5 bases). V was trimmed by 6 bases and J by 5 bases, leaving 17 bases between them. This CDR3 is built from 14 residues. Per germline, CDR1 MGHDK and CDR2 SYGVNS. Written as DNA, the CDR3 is TGTGCCAGCAGCCCAGCGGACCGGTCCGACGAGCAGTACTTC. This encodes CASSPADRSDEQYF.

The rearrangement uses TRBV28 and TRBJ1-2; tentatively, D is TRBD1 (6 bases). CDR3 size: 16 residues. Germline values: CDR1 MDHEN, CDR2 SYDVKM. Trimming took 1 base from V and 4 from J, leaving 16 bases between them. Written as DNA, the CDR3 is TGTGCCAGCAGTTTATCCCAGGGGAGTCGGGCCTATGGCTACACCTTC. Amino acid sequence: CASSLSQGSRAYGYTF.

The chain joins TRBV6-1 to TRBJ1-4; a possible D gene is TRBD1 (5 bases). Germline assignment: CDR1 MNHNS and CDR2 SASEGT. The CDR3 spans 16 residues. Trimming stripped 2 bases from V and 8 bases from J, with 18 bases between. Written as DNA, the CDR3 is TGTGCCAGCAGTGAATGGTCGGGCAGGGTGGACGAAAAACTGTTTTTT. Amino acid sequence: CASSEWSGRVDEKLFF.

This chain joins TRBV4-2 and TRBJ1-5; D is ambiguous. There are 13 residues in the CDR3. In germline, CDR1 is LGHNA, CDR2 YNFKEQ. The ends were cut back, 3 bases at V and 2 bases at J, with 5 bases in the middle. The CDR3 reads CASSQGGNQPQHF. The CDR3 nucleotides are TGTGCCAGCAGCCAGGGCGGCAATCAGCCCCAGCATTTT.

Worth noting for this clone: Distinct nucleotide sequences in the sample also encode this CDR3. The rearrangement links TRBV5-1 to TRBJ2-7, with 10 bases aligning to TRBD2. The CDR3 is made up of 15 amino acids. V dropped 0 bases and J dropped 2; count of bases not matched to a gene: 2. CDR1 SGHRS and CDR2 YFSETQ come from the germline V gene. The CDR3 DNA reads TGCGCCAGCAGCTTGGCCCTAGCGGGGGCCTACGAGCAGTACTTC. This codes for CASSLALAGAYEQYF.

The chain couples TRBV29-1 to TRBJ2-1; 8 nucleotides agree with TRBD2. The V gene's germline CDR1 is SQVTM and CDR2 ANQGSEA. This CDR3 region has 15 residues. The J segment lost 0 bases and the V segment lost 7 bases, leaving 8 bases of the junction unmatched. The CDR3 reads CSARTSLISYNEQFF. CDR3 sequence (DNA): TGCAGCGCTCGGACTAGCCTGATCTCCTACAATGAGCAGTTCTTC.

The CDR3 bases are TGTGCCTCTTGGAACATCAGGGGGCCCCGCTCTGGAAACACCATATATTTT. This sequence encodes CASWNIRGPRSGNTIYF. The chain has TRBV30 and TRBJ1-3; 8 bases are a match to TRBD1. V lost 7 bases, J lost 0 bases, and 14 bases stayed unmatched. This CDR3 has 17 amino acids. Germline assignment: CDR1 GTSNPN and CDR2 SVGIG (reference sequence).

Here the CDR3 reads CAWSPGTGATNEKLFF. Written as DNA, the CDR3 is TGTGCCTGGAGTCCCGGGACAGGCGCAACTAATGAAAAACTGTTTTTT. V is TRBV30 and J is TRBJ1-4; 8 nucleotides match TRBD1. V trimming: 2 bases; J trimming: 0 bases; junction bases outside the gene matches: 5. CDR3 length: 16 residues. CDR1 and CDR2 from the germline V gene are GTSNPN and SVGIG (reference sequence).

The CDR3 DNA follows: TGTGCCAGCAGCTTCCGGGACAGGGCGGGCTACGAGCAGTACTTC. Translated, it gives CASSFRDRAGYEQYF. The genes are TRBV7-8 and TRBJ2-7, with 9 bases lining up with TRBD1. This CDR3 has 15 amino acids. V shed 3 bases, J shed 3 bases, and the junction held 6 bases outside the gene matches. Looked up from germline, CDR1 is SGHVS and CDR2 is FQNEAQ.

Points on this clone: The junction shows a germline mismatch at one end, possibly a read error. The CDR3 DNA reads as TGTGCTAGCAGCAACCGCCGGGGTCCCTTCGATCAGCCCCAGCATTTT. This codes for CASSNRRGPFDQPQHF. This chain joins TRBV7-7 and TRBJ1-5; no firm D call. Germline CDR1 and CDR2: SSHAT and FNYEAQ (reference sequence). This CDR3 has 16 residues.

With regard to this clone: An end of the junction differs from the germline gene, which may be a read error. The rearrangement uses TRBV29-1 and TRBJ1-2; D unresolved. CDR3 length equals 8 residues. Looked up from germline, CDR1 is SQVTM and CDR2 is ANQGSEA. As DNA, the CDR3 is TGCAGCGTTGAAGATCGGTATTTC. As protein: CSVEDRYF.

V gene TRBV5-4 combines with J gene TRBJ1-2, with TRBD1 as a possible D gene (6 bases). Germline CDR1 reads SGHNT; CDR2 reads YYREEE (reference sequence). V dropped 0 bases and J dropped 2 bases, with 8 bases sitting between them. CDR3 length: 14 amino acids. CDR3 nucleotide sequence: TGTGCCAGCAGCTTGGGAGGACAGAACTATGGCTACACCTTC. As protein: CASSLGGQNYGYTF.

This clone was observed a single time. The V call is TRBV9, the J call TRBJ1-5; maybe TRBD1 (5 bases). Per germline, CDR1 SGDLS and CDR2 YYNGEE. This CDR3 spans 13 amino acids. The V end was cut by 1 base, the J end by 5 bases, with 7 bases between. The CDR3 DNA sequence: TGTGCCAGCAGCGTACAGGGTGATCAGCCCCAGCATTTT. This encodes CASSVQGDQPQHF. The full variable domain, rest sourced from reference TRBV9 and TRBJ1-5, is DSGVTQTPKHLITATGQRVTLRCSPRSGDLSVYWYQQSLDQGLQFLIQYYNGEERAKGNILERFSAQQFPDLHSELNLSSLELGDSALYFCASSVQGDQPQHFGDGTRLSIL.

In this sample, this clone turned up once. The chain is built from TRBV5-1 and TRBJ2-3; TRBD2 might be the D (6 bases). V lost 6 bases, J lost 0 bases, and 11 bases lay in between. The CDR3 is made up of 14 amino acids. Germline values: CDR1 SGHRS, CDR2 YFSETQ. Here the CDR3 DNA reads TGCGCCAGCAAGCCAGCGGGTAGCACAGATACGCAGTATTTT. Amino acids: CASKPAGSTDTQYF.

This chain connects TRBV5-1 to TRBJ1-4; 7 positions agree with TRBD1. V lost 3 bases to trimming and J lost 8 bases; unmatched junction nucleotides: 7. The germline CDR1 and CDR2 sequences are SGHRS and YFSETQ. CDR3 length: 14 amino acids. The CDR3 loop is CASSSSTGEEKLFF. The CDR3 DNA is TGCGCCAGCAGCTCCTCAACAGGGGAAGAAAAACTGTTTTTT.

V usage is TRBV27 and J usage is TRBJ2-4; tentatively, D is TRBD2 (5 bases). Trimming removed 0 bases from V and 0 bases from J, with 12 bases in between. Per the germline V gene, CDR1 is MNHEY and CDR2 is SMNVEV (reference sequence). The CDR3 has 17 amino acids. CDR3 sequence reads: CASSLSTSGLAKNIQYF. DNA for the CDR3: TGTGCCAGCAGTTTATCTACCAGCGGATTAGCCAAAAACATTCAGTACTTC.

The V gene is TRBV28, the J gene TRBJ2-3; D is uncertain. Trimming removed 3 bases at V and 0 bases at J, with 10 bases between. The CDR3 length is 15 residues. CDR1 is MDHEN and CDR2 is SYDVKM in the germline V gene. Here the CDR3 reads CASSLGRSSTDTQYF. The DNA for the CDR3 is TGTGCCAGCAGTTTGGGCAGGTCCAGCACAGATACGCAGTATTTT.